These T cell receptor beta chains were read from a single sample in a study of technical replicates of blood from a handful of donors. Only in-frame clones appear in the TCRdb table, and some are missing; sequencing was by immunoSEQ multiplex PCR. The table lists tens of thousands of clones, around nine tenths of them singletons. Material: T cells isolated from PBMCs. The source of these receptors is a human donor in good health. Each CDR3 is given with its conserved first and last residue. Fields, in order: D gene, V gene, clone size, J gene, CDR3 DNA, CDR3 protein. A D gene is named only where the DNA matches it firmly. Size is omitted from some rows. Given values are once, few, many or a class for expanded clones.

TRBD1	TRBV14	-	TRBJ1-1	TGTGCCAGCAGCCAAGATATAGGGACAGCCGACGAAGCTTTCTTT	CASSQDIGTADEAFF
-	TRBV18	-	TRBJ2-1	TGTGCCAGCTCACCAAGAGATGAGCAGTTCTTC	CASSPRDEQFF
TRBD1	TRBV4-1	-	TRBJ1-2	TGCGCCAGCAGCCCAGGGGGCCGGGGGGCTGGCTATGGCTACACCTTC	CASSPGGRGAGYGYTF
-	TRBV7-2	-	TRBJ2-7	TGTGCCAGCAGCCCTCCGGACTTCTACGAGCAGTACTTC	CASSPPDFYEQYF
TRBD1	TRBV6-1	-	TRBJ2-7	TGTGCCAGCAGTGAAGGGGGACAGGGTTGGTACGAGCAGTACTTC	CASSEGGQGWYEQYF
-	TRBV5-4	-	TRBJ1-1	TGTGCCAGCAGCTTGGGTGGGGGGACTGCTGAAGCTTTCTTT	CASSLGGGTAEAFF
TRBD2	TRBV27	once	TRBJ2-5	TGTGCCAGCAGTTTCTCCTCGGGAGGGGAGACCCAGTACTTC	CASSFSSGGETQYF
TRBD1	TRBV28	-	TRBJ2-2	TGTGCCAGCAGTACAAGGGGACAGGAGAACACCGGGGAGCTGTTTTTT	CASSTRGQENTGELFF
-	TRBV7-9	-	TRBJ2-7	TGTGCCAGCAGCTTAAGAGGCCGTAATGAGCAGTACTTC	CASSLRGRNEQYF
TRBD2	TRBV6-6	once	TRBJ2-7	TGTGCCAGCAGTTCGACTAGCGGGCAGACCTACGAGCAGTACTTC	CASSSTSGQTYEQYF
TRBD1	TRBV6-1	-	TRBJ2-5	TGTGCCAGCAGTGTCCAGGGGGCAAAAGAGACCCAGTACTTC	CASSVQGAKETQYF
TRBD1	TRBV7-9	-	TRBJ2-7	TGTGCCAGCAGGTCCGCTGAAGGGACAGGGATTCCCTACGAGCAGTACTTC	CASRSAEGTGIPYEQYF
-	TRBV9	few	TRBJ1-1	TGTGCCAGCAGTCATGGACAGCCCACATCGAACACTGAAGCTTTCTTT	CASSHGQPTSNTEAFF
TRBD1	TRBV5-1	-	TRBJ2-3	TGCGCCAGCAGCATGAGGACAGGAAGCACAGATACGCAGTATTTT	CASSMRTGSTDTQYF
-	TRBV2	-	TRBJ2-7	TGTGCCAGCAGTGGAAACGCGGCGGGGTCGAGGTACGAGCAGTACTTC	CASSGNAAGSRYEQYF
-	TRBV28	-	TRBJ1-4	TGTGCCAGCAGTTTAGGGGGAGGGACCGGCGTTGTTGCTAAACTGTTTTTT	CASSLGGGTGVVAKLFF
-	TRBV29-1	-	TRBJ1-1	TGCAGCGTTGGCTCCGGACAGAGGAACACTGAAGCTTTCTTT	CSVGSGQRNTEAFF
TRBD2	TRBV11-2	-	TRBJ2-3	TGTGCCAGCAGCCGACTAGCGGGAACCACAGATACGCAGTATTTT	CASSRLAGTTDTQYF